This T cell receptor beta chain is from a study of blood T cell repertoires in COVID-19. Study-level information: Both acute and convalescent COVID-19 samples were obtained from the United States, Italy and Spain. T cells, B-cell-depleted T cells, or PBMCs supplied cDNA or gDNA.

How the authors handled the data: By means of reference gene primer amplification, nucleated cell counts were estimated. Method: immunoSEQ multiplex PCR; TCRdb's copy keeps in-frame clones and lacks some. The V and J calls and clone size come from that table; D and trimming were worked out from the DNA. Among some 120,000 clones, over 80% were seen once, and the ten largest hold approximately 0.75%. The TCR was taken from a woman in her 70s with acute or convalescent COVID-19. The specimen sequenced was peripheral blood.

CDR3 loop: CATSLQGHAGNTIYF. In DNA form, the CDR3 reads TGTGCCACCTCCTTACAGGGGCACGCTGGAAACACCATATATTTT. The V and J genes are TRBV2 and TRBJ1-3; 7 bases are a match to TRBD1. This CDR3 has 15 amino acids. CDR1 is SNHLY, CDR2 FYNNEI, per germline. V shed 10 bases, J shed 2 bases, and the junction held 11 bases outside the gene matches.